The 18 T cell receptor beta chains listed next were all sequenced from one sample in a study of T cells in Graves' hyperthyroidism and ophthalmopathy. The TCR beta CDR3 regions underwent amplification using RNA transcripts as the source. During a first-round RT-PCR of the TCR CDR3, the HTBI primer set was used. TCRdb itself ran the multiplex PCR reads through MiXCR, one entry per CDR3 protein. The top ten hold 7.5% to 8.5% of the sample, which has 530,000 or so distinct CDR3 sequences, around 45% seen once. Sequenced: peripheral blood or thyroid tissue (not recorded which). All receptors derive from a woman aged 18-29 years with Graves' hyperthyroidism.

Note on this clonotype: An end of the junction does not agree with germline; a read error may underlie this. This rearrangement joins TRBV5-4 to TRBJ2-2, with D possibly being TRBD2 (6 bases). The V gene's germline CDR1 is SGHNT and CDR2 YYREEE (reference sequence). This CDR3 region has 15 residues. CDR3 region: CASSLGGLYTGELLF. CDR3 DNA: TGCGCCAGCAGCTTGGGGGGACTGTACACCGGGGAGCTGCTTTTT.

Turning to this clonotype: A read error may produce the germline difference seen at one junction end. The chain employs TRBV5-4 and TRBJ2-6; D gene ambiguous. The length of the CDR3 is 14 residues. Germline V gene sequence: CDR1 SGHNT, CDR2 YYREEE (reference sequence). The CDR3 is CACSPDHEANVLTF. The CDR3 bases are TGTGCCTGCAGCCCCGACCACGAGGCCAACGTCCTGACTTTC.

As for this clonotype: Since a much larger clone is just one base distant, this may be a read error. No conserved phenylalanine or tryptophan is present at the end of the CDR3, so a read error is the likely explanation. V and J are TRBV24-1 and TRBJ2-6; 7 bases map to TRBD2. The CDR3 has 15 amino acids. With 9 bases clipped from V and 0 bases from J, the junction kept 4 bases outside the gene matches. Looked up from germline, CDR1 is KGHDR and CDR2 is SFDVKD. The CDR3 is CATGGVRSGANVLTL. Written as DNA, the CDR3 is TGTGCCACCGGGGGGGTCCGCTCTGGGGCCAACGTCCTGACTCTC.

About this clonotype: The junction and the germline gene differ at one end; a read error may be behind it. V gene TRBV10-3 combines with J gene TRBJ1-5; 8 bases are shared with TRBD1. The CDR3 is 14 residues long. Germline lookup yields CDR1 ENHRY and CDR2 SYGVKD. This CDR3 reads CAIGEDRANQPQHF. The CDR3 nucleotides read TGTGCCATCGGTGAGGACAGGGCAAATCAGCCCCAGCATTTT.

The chain links TRBV7-9 to TRBJ2-7; D might be TRBD1 (5 bases). Germline loops: CDR1 SEHNR, CDR2 FQNEAQ (reference sequence). The V end lost 5 bases, the J end lost 3 bases, and 14 bases lay between the germline ends. CDR3 length: 14 residues. The CDR3 DNA reads as TGTGCCAGCAGCCCGAAAGGCAGGGACTACGAGCAGTACTTC. Protein: CASSPKGRDYEQYF.

Notes on this clonotype: The missing conserved phenylalanine or tryptophan at the end of this CDR3 makes a read error likely. The chain couples TRBV3-1 to TRBJ1-2; the match to TRBD1 covers 9 bases. V was clipped by 8 bases and J by 6 bases; unmatched bases: 13. The V gene's germline CDR1 is LGHDT and CDR2 YNNKEL (reference sequence). The CDR3 contains 15 residues. The chain's CDR3 is CASSPLGTGFNGYTL. CDR3 sequence (DNA): TGTGCCAGCTCACCACTAGGGACAGGGTTTAATGGCTACACCCTC.

A few counts support this clonotype. The V gene is TRBV19, the J gene TRBJ1-3; 7 nucleotides match TRBD1. CDR3 size: 15 residues. Looked up from germline, CDR1 is LNHDA and CDR2 is SQIVND (reference sequence). V lost 5 bases to trimming and J lost 8 bases; unmatched junction nucleotides: 12. Here the CDR3 DNA reads TGTGCCAGTAGTCTGACAGGGAACGCTGGCTACACCATATATTTT. It encodes CASSLTGNAGYTIYF.

A note on this clonotype: A much larger clone lies a single base off, so this may be a read error. The chain combines TRBV6-5 with TRBJ1-5; D possibly corresponds to TRBD1 (6 bases). CDR1 is MNHEY and CDR2 is SVGAGI in the germline V gene. The CDR3 consists of 16 residues. The CDR3 spells CASSFRRTVCNQLQHF. In nucleotides, the CDR3 is TGTGCCAGCAGTTTTAGAAGGACAGTATGCAATCAGCTCCAGCATTTT.

This clonotype has at least ten counts. The V and J genes are TRBV20-1 and TRBJ2-7, with D perhaps TRBD1 (5 bases). Trimming shortened V by 0 bases and J by 4 bases, and 13 bases separated the two germline ends. Germline CDR1 and CDR2: DFQATT and SNEGSKA (reference sequence). This CDR3 contains 14 residues. CDR3 nucleotides: TGCAGTGCTAGAGATGGCCAGGGTGGATACGAGCAGTACTTC. It is translated as CSARDGQGGYEQYF.

V and J are TRBV5-1 and TRBJ1-4; 10 nucleotides agree with TRBD1. Trimming took 4 bases from V and 8 from J; bases not matched to a gene: 17. Germline V lookup: CDR1 SGHRS, CDR2 YFSETQ. The CDR3 spans 18 residues. The CDR3 sequence: CASSQVMVGDRGREKLFF. The CDR3 DNA follows: TGCGCCAGCAGCCAAGTCATGGTTGGGGACAGGGGACGGGAAAAACTGTTTTTT.

This clonotype was seen repeatedly, ten times or more. The V call is TRBV20-1, the J call TRBJ1-4, with D hard to call. This CDR3 spans 16 amino acids. Germline V gives CDR1 DFQATT, CDR2 SNEGSKA (reference sequence). The V end was cut by 0 bases, the J end by 5 bases, with 16 bases between. The CDR3 spells CSAREKLFSKNEKLFF. The CDR3 DNA sequence: TGCAGTGCTAGAGAAAAACTATTTAGCAAGAATGAAAAACTGTTTTTT.

This clonotype has just a few counts. Here the CDR3 reads CSANNRLAGGQSLYEQYF. The CDR3 DNA follows: TGCAGTGCCAATAATCGACTAGCGGGAGGCCAAAGTCTCTACGAGCAGTACTTC. The rearrangement uses TRBV20-1 and TRBJ2-7; 13 bases fit TRBD2. V trimming: 6 bases; J trimming: 3 bases; junction bases outside the gene matches: 17. Germline-derived CDR1 and CDR2 are DFQATT and SNEGSKA (reference sequence). The CDR3 sequence is 18 residues long.

For this clonotype: One end of the junction does not line up with germline, which may come from a read error. The rearrangement links TRBV2 to TRBJ2-6; the D gene is possibly TRBD2 (5 bases). Per germline, CDR1 SNHLY and CDR2 FYNNEI. The CDR3 is 12 residues long. CDR3 nucleotides: TGTGCCAGCAGTGCGAGGGTGAGGACTGAAGCTTTC. Its translation: CASSARVRTEAF.

On this clonotype: A single base separates this from a much larger clone, so it may be a read error. V usage is TRBV5-1 and J usage is TRBJ2-7; D tentatively fits TRBD1 or TRBD2 (5 bases each). The germline gives CDR1 SGHRS, CDR2 YFSETQ. V was cut by 2 bases and J by 6 bases, with 18 bases left in between. The CDR3 sequence is 15 residues long. CDR3 sequence reads: CASSLSPGPPCEQYF. The CDR3 DNA is TGCGCCAGCAGCTTATCTCCGGGACCCCCCTGCGAGCAGTACTTC.

The chain employs TRBV10-3 and TRBJ2-7; D is perhaps TRBD1 (6 bases). Germline loops: CDR1 ENHRY, CDR2 SYGVKD. CDR3 length: 13 residues. The CDR3 DNA follows: TGTGCAGGTCCGACGGGACACCGCTACGAGCAGTACTTC. This sequence encodes CAGPTGHRYEQYF.

The rearrangement joins TRBV19 to TRBJ2-7, with TRBD2 matching 14 bases. Gene TRBJ2-4 matches the end of the DNA better, so the J call may be wrong. Germline V CDR1 and CDR2: LNHDA, SQIVND (reference sequence). This CDR3 is 19 amino acids long. Written as DNA, the CDR3 is TGTGCCAGTAGTATTGGGACTAGCGGGAGTGGAAGAACCAAAAACATTCAGTACTTC. Encoded protein: CASSIGTSGSGRTKNIQYF.

The V call is TRBV20-1, the J call TRBJ2-7; TRBD2 matches at 7 bases. With the DNA end fitting TRBJ2-5 better, the J assignment may be wrong. Germline V gene sequence: CDR1 DFQATT, CDR2 SNEGSKA (reference sequence). This CDR3 region has 13 residues. CDR3 coding DNA: TGCAGTGCTAGCGGGAGGCTCCAAGAGACCCAGTACTTC. Protein: CSASGRLQETQYF.

The sample holds many counts of this clonotype. The chain links TRBV7-2 to TRBJ1-1; D unresolved. Germline assignment: CDR1 SGHTA and CDR2 FQGNSA. V was pared by 1 base and J by 11 bases, with 8 bases between. The CDR3 totals 11 residues. CDR3 protein: CASSLGNEAFF. The CDR3 bases are TGTGCCAGCAGCTTAGGAAACGAGGCTTTCTTT.